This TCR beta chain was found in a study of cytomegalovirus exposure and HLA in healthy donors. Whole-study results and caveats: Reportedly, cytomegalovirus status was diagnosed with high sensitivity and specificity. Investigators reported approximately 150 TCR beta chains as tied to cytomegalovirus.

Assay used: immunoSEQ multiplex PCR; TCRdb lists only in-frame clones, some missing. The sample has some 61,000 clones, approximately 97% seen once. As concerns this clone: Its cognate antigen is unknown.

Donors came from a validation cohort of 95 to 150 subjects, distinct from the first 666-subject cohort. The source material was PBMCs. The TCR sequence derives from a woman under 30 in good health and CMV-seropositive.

The CDR3 reads CASSPDKRTTDTQYF. The CDR3 bases are TGTGCCAGCTCACCAGACAAGCGGACCACAGATACGCAGTATTTT. This rearrangement joins TRBV18 to TRBJ2-3; maybe TRBD2 (5 bases). Trimming cost V 2 bases and J 2 bases, with 11 bases left between them. The CDR3 runs 15 residues. Germline CDR1 is KGHSH and CDR2 is LQKENI.